The next 6 T cell receptor beta chains were all read from a single sample in a study of tissue T cells after allogeneic stem cell transplantation (dated by TCRdb to 2022 to 2024). The time point label of this sample denotes: recipient (host-origin) PBMCs collected before allo-HCT. Libraries came from the immunoSEQ multiplex PCR assay. As stored in TCRdb, this immuneACCESS dataset retains in-frame rearrangements with V and J assigned. A fraction of the clones does not appear; measured against another copy, unresolved V genes explain less than half of the discrepancy, and the remainder lacks a known reason. The sample includes 25,000 to 30,000 clones, with less than 90% observed a single time. Roughly 3.5% of the sample is held by the ten biggest clonotypes. The material sequenced was blood, taken before transplantation. The receptors here all came from a woman between 18 and 50 years old who later had graft-versus-host disease after an allogeneic stem cell transplant.

The chain combines TRBV16 with TRBJ1-1, with 9 nucleotides matching TRBD1. J gave up 3 bases and V 6 bases, and 2 bases lay outside the gene matches. The CDR3 totals 13 residues. CDR1 and CDR2 (germline): KGHSY, FQNENV. CDR3 sequence: CASSWTGDTEAFF. CDR3 DNA sequence: TGTGCCAGCAGTTGGACAGGGGACACTGAAGCTTTCTTT.

This sequence joins TRBV15 and TRBJ2-7; possible D gene TRBD1, 6 bases. CDR1 is LNHNV and CDR2 is YYDKDF in the germline V gene (reference sequence). Trimming shortened V by 2 bases and J by 0 bases, and 20 bases separated the two germline ends. This CDR3 is built from 18 residues. The DNA of the CDR3 is TGTGCCACCAGCAGATTTTCACCCCAGGGGAGAGGCTCCTACGAGCAGTACTTC. Translation gives CATSRFSPQGRGSYEQYF.

V usage is TRBV6-5 and J usage is TRBJ1-3; no clear D. The V end lost 6 bases, the J end lost 6 bases, and 6 bases lay between the germline ends. The germline gives CDR1 MNHEY, CDR2 SVGAGI. The CDR3 is 11 amino acids. The CDR3, as DNA: TGTGCCAGCAGGTGGGAAAACACCATATATTTT. Amino acid sequence: CASRWENTIYF.

J is TRBJ2-2 and V is TRBV7-9; D gene uncertain. CDR1 is SEHNR and CDR2 is FQNEAQ in the germline V gene (reference sequence). This CDR3 spans 16 amino acids. V lost 3 bases to trimming and J lost 1 base, with 12 bases between them. The CDR3 here is CASSFREAGNTGELFF. Written as DNA, the CDR3 is TGTGCCAGCAGCTTTAGGGAAGCCGGGAACACCGGGGAGCTGTTTTTT.

V usage is TRBV13 and J usage is TRBJ2-1; TRBD1 might be the D (6 bases). Germline V gives CDR1 PRHDT, CDR2 FYEKMQ (reference sequence). V lost 2 bases, J lost 5 bases, and 10 bases lay in between. There are 14 residues in the CDR3. CDR3 nucleotide sequence: TGTGCCAGCAGCTTAAGACAGGCGGACAATGAGCAGTTCTTC. It specifies CASSLRQADNEQFF.

The chain has TRBV11-2 and TRBJ2-7; D is possibly TRBD2 (6 bases). In germline, CDR1 is SGHAT, CDR2 FQNNGV. The V end lost 5 bases, the J end lost 1 base, and 12 bases lay between the germline ends. CDR3 length: 14 residues. Here the CDR3 DNA reads TGTGCCAGCAGCGTGGTGGGACTTTCCTACGAGCAGTACTTC. Amino acid sequence: CASSVVGLSYEQYF.